This is a list of T cell receptor beta chains from one sample in a study of identical twins. TCRdb redid the calling of the 5' RACE reads with MiXCR, one entry per CDR3 protein. Of some 240,000 distinct CDR3 sequences listed, roughly a tenth were seen once; the top ten hold 9% to 10%. The sample taken for sequencing was memory T cells sorted from blood. Receptors originate from a middle-aged man in good health. CDR3s include the opening cysteine and the closing phenylalanine or tryptophan. The D gene is left open where the match is weak. Part of the rows lack a size; the others show once, few, many or a class for expanded clones.

D gene,clone size,J gene,V gene,CDR3 protein,CDR3 DNA
TRBD1,.,TRBJ2-7,TRBV12-3/TRBV12-4,CASRQDRGHEQYF,TGTGCCAGCAGACAGGACAGGGGCCACGAGCAGTACTTC
TRBD1,many,TRBJ1-2,TRBV6-1,CASNQQGANYGYTF,TGTGCCAGCAACCAACAGGGGGCGAACTATGGCTACACCTTC
.,many,TRBJ2-2,TRBV20-1,CSAREGGAVTGELFF,TGCAGTGCTAGAGAGGGGGGGGCCGTCACCGGGGAGCTGTTTTTT
.,few,TRBJ1-4,TRBV18,CASSRGRGNEKLFF,TGTGCCAGCTCACGCGGACGGGGCAATGAAAAACTGTTTTTT
TRBD1,.,TRBJ2-1,TRBV28,CASSFTSGTGVRNEQFF,TGTGCCAGCAGTTTTACATCCGGGACAGGGGTACGCAATGAGCAGTTCTTC
.,many,TRBJ1-2,TRBV9,CASSPGSWGYTF,TGTGCCAGCAGCCCCGGTTCTTGGGGCTACACCTTC
TRBD2,.,TRBJ2-3,TRBV6-4,CASSRLSGTSGSTDTQYF,TGTGCCAGCAGTAGACTTTCCGGGACTAGCGGGAGCACAGATACGCAGTATTTT
.,many,TRBJ1-1,TRBV6-6,CASSYSAGLWGGPSAGHWNTEAFF,TGTGCCAGCAGTTACTCGGCGGGACTCTGGGGTGGCCCGTCAGCGGGACACTGGAACACTGAAGCTTTCTTT
TRBD1,.,TRBJ2-7,TRBV29-1,CSGRIGTGNYEQYF,TGCAGCGGCCGAATTGGGACAGGGAACTACGAGCAGTACTTC
.,few,TRBJ1-2,TRBV20-1,CSARDLRTAYGYTF,TGCAGTGCTAGAGATCTAAGGACAGCCTATGGCTACACCTTC
.,few,TRBJ1-6,TRBV4-3,CASSQDWKQTVHNSPLHF,TGCGCCAGCAGCCAAGATTGGAAACAGACAGTGCATAATTCACCCCTCCACTTT
.,.,TRBJ2-1,TRBV10-3,CAISERDLPPYEQFF,TGTGCCATCAGTGAGCGCGACCTCCCACCCTATGAGCAGTTCTTC
.,many,TRBJ1-3,TRBV5-1,CASSLTGALSGNTIYF,TGCGCCAGCAGCTTGACAGGAGCCCTCTCTGGAAACACCATATATTTT
.,.,TRBJ2-7,TRBV10-2,CASAKGAYEQYF,TGCGCCAGCGCAAAGGGGGCCTACGAGCAGTACTTC
TRBD1,many,TRBJ1-1,TRBV4-1,CASSHDRAIWNTEAFF,TGCGCCAGCAGCCATGACAGGGCTATTTGGAACACTGAAGCTTTCTTT
TRBD2,.,TRBJ2-5,TRBV6-2/TRBV6-3,CASVKGIAGVGETQYF,TGTGCCAGCGTCAAAGGCATCGCGGGGGTCGGAGAGACCCAGTACTTC
.,few,TRBJ2-2,TRBV20-1,CSATLGRSNTGELFF,TGCAGTGCTACCCTAGGACGTTCGAACACCGGGGAGCTGTTTTTT
TRBD2,many,TRBJ2-7,TRBV27,CASSWDYAGEQYF,TGTGCCAGCAGTTGGGACTATGCCGGGGAGCAGTACTTC
TRBD2,many,TRBJ2-1,TRBV20-1,CSATGTSGFF,TGCAGTGCAACCGGGACTAGCGGGTTCTTC
TRBD1,few,TRBJ1-1,TRBV9,CASSVLGQGAKNTEAFF,TGTGCCAGCAGCGTACTCGGACAGGGGGCCAAGAACACTGAAGCTTTCTTT
TRBD1,.,TRBJ2-7,TRBV7-2,CASSLAGTGFSYEQYF,TGTGCCAGCAGCTTAGCCGGGACAGGGTTCTCCTACGAGCAGTACTTC
.,.,TRBJ2-1,TRBV20-1,CSARDSTVQGFDEQFF,TGCAGTGCTAGAGATTCGACGGTACAGGGTTTCGATGAGCAGTTCTTC
.,.,TRBJ2-7,TRBV20-1,CSARGNTGTQGSEQYF,TGCAGTGCTAGAGGAAATACAGGGACTCAAGGGAGCGAGCAGTACTTC
.,many,TRBJ2-2,TRBV12-3/TRBV12-4,CASSLRPPNTGELFF,TGTGCCAGCAGTTTAAGGCCGCCAAACACCGGGGAGCTGTTTTTT
TRBD2,many,TRBJ2-3,TRBV6-1,CASIRLAGGYPRPQYF,TGTGCCAGCATCAGACTAGCGGGGGGGTATCCGAGGCCCCAGTATTTT
.,few,TRBJ2-7,TRBV5-1,CASSRDRDEQYF,TGCGCCAGCAGCCGAGACCGGGACGAGCAGTACTTC
.,few,TRBJ1-2,TRBV7-9,CASSLQQGISYGYTF,TGTGCCAGCAGCTTACAACAGGGCATCTCCTATGGCTACACCTTC
TRBD2,.,TRBJ2-7,TRBV5-4,CASSAGTSGRATEQYF,TGTGCCAGCAGCGCCGGGACTAGCGGGAGGGCCACTGAGCAGTACTTC
.,many,TRBJ1-1,TRBV7-3,CASSFSRDTEAFF,TGTGCCAGCAGCTTCAGTAGGGACACTGAAGCTTTCTTT
.,few,TRBJ1-1,TRBV10-3,CAISGQVANTEAFF,TGTGCCATCAGTGGTCAGGTAGCGAACACTGAAGCTTTCTTT
.,few,TRBJ1-1,TRBV3-1,CASSHRGEWAEAFF,TGTGCCAGCAGCCATCGGGGGGAATGGGCTGAAGCTTTCTTT
.,many,TRBJ1-2,TRBV6-5,CASSYGRNYGYTF,TGTGCCAGCAGTTACGGACGGAACTATGGCTACACCTTC
.,.,TRBJ2-3,TRBV7-3,CASSLRAASTDTQYF,TGTGCCAGCAGCTTAAGAGCGGCCAGCACAGATACGCAGTATTTT
.,.,TRBJ2-7,TRBV19,CASSRGRSSYEQYF,TGTGCCAGTAGTAGGGGCCGAAGCTCCTACGAGCAGTACTTC
TRBD1,.,TRBJ1-1,TRBV29-1,CSVKTGRDTEAFF,TGCAGCGTGAAGACAGGGCGGGACACTGAAGCTTTCTTT